This T cell receptor beta chain derives from a study of PD-1 blockade in classical Hodgkin lymphoma. Here immunoSEQ multiplex PCR was the method, and the copy in TCRdb shows in-frame clones only, minus some. Of approximately 12,000 clones listed, around three quarters are singletons. Turning to this clone: Its antigen is currently unknown.

Germline-derived CDR1 and CDR2 are MNHEY and SMNVEV (reference sequence). This CDR3 has 15 amino acids. Trimming cost V 3 bases and J 3 bases, with 12 bases left between them. General study findings and limits: Possible causes of repertoire differences, disease activity or prior therapy, remain undefined.

Patients all relapsed after autologous stem cell transplantation, and there was variation in brentuximab vedotin exposure. Complete response, partial response or progressive disease were the best responses. This sequence was found in a human donor with classical Hodgkin lymphoma. J is TRBJ1-5 and V is TRBV27; no clear D gene. This sample comprised peripheral blood mononuclear cells (PBMCs), obtained at baseline. CDR3 sequence: CASSLGKSHNQPQHF. CDR3 coding DNA: TGTGCCAGCAGTTTGGGGAAGAGCCACAATCAGCCCCAGCATTTT.